This T cell receptor beta chain was sequenced in a study of cytomegalovirus exposure and HLA in healthy donors. The PCR used 60 Vbeta and 13 Jbeta primers. Sequenced by immunoSEQ multiplex PCR; TCRdb stores in-frame clones only, minus some. The sample has under 200,000 clones; 9.5% to 15% are singletons. Germline CDR1 is MNHNY and CDR2 is SVGAGI (reference sequence). The CDR3 is 16 residues long. Deletions cut 4 bases from V and 0 bases from J, with 12 bases between. This chain uses TRBV6-6 with TRBJ1-4, with D uncertain. Sequenced material: PBMCs. This TCR was recovered from a man in his fifties in good health and CMV-seropositive. CDR3 in DNA: TGTGCCAGCAGTTCTCAGGATCCTGCAACTAATGAAAAACTGTTTTTT. Its translation is CASSSQDPATNEKLFF.